This entry lists 22 T cell receptor beta chains sequenced from one sample in a study of T cell changes during pregnancy in multiple sclerosis. Only in-frame clones appear in the TCRdb table, and some are missing; sequencing was by immunoSEQ multiplex PCR. The sample includes approximately 18,000 clones, over 80% of them seen just once. The sequences come from CD8+ T cells from peripheral blood mononuclear cells, collected in the third trimester of pregnancy. The receptors here all came from a female donor in good health, enrolled as a control in a pregnancy study.

V is TRBV6-1 and J is TRBJ1-1; D is perhaps TRBD1 (6 bases). Germline V gene lookup returns CDR1 MNHNS and CDR2 SASEGT. The CDR3 contains 15 residues. Trimming removed 2 bases from V and 4 bases from J, with 14 bases in between. The DNA for the CDR3 is TGTGCCAGCAGTGAATTAGGGGGATCGGGCACTGAAGCTTTCTTT. As protein: CASSELGGSGTEAFF.

By share, this clone ranks as medium-sized. The sample has other DNA sequences that encode this CDR3 too. This chain links TRBV6-1 with TRBJ2-3; 14 bases agree with TRBD2. With V trimmed by 4 bases and J by 4 bases, 1 base remained unmatched. This CDR3 is 15 amino acids long. The germline CDR1 and CDR2 sequences are MNHNS and SASEGT. CDR3 coding DNA: TGTGCCAGCAGTGGACTAGCGGGGGGGCCAGATACGCAGTATTTT. As protein: CASSGLAGGPDTQYF.

This clone occurred once. V gene TRBV28 combines with J gene TRBJ2-7, with a weak D call TRBD2 (5 bases). Germline CDR1 and CDR2: MDHEN and SYDVKM. Trimming shortened V by 4 bases and J by 4 bases, and 11 bases separated the two germline ends. CDR3 length: 13 residues. CDR3 residues: CASSSGIGYEQYF. In DNA, the CDR3 is TGTGCCAGCAGTTCGGGGATTGGGTACGAGCAGTACTTC.

This chain's CDR3 is CASSWQGGTYNEQFF. CDR3 in DNA: TGTGCCAGCAGTTGGCAAGGGGGAACCTACAATGAGCAGTTCTTC. The genes are TRBV5-4 and TRBJ2-1; D is perhaps TRBD1 (6 bases). CDR1 is SGHNT and CDR2 is YYREEE in the germline V gene (reference sequence). Trimming left V 5 bases short and J 2 bases short, with 14 bases between. The CDR3 sequence is 15 residues long.

V is TRBV7-9 and J is TRBJ1-6; D is unresolved. CDR1 and CDR2 from the germline V gene are SEHNR and FQNEAQ (reference sequence). Trimming removed 5 bases at V and 0 bases at J, with 11 bases between. There are 16 residues in the CDR3. The CDR3 loop reads CASSLGGVSYNSPLHF. In DNA, the CDR3 is TGTGCCAGCAGCCTGGGCGGGGTCTCCTATAATTCACCCCTCCACTTT.

The rearrangement uses TRBV18 and TRBJ2-1, with D possibly matching TRBD2 (7 bases). The CDR3 is 19 amino acids. The germline gives CDR1 KGHSH, CDR2 LQKENI. Trimming pared 2 bases from V and 1 base from J, leaving 21 bases between. The CDR3 DNA reads as TGTGCCAGCTCACCAGATCGGTTAGGGGGGGCTGGGTCCTACAATGAGCAGTTCTTC. This gives the protein CASSPDRLGGAGSYNEQFF. Filled out from reference TRBV18 and TRBJ2-1, the complete variable domain reads NAGVMQNPRHLVRRRGQEARLRCSPMKGHSHVYWYRQLPEEGLKFMVYLQKENIIDESGMPKERFSAEFPKEGPSILRIQQVVRGDSAAYFCASSPDRLGGAGSYNEQFFGPGTRLTVL.

This clone was counted once. CDR3 protein: CASSVNGLAGEQFF. The CDR3 coding sequence is TGTGCCAGCAGCGTAAACGGACTAGCGGGAGAGCAGTTCTTC. The J gene is TRBJ2-1, the V gene TRBV9; 12 bases align to TRBD2. The CDR3 contains 14 residues. Germline CDR1 is SGDLS and CDR2 is YYNGEE. J lost 10 bases, V lost 1 base, and 3 bases had no gene match.

J is TRBJ2-2 and V is TRBV7-9, with 10 bases aligning to TRBD1. This CDR3 contains 16 residues. The trim removed 1 base at V and 5 bases at J, leaving 4 bases unmatched. The germline V gene has CDR1 SEHNR and CDR2 FQNEAQ (reference sequence). The CDR3, as DNA: TGTGCCAGCAGCTTAGGACAGGGGGCGCTTACCGGGGAGCTGTTTTTT. Translated: CASSLGQGALTGELFF.

The CDR3 DNA reads TGCGCCAGCAGCTTCGGGGGGGGAGACGAGCAGTACTTC. Translating it yields CASSFGGGDEQYF. This sequence joins TRBV5-1 and TRBJ2-7, with 8 bases lining up with TRBD2. Germline V gene data show CDR1 as SGHRS and CDR2 as YFSETQ. J was trimmed by 5 bases and V by 2 bases; bases with no gene match: 3. This CDR3 comprises 13 residues.

The chain has TRBV5-1 and TRBJ2-3, with 8 bases matching TRBD2. The CDR3 is made up of 18 amino acids. V lost 0 bases to trimming and J lost 0 bases; unmatched junction nucleotides: 9. Germline lookup yields CDR1 SGHRS and CDR2 YFSETQ. The CDR3: CASSLDTASGYSTDTQYF. The CDR3, as DNA: TGCGCCAGCAGCTTGGATACGGCTAGCGGGTATAGCACAGATACGCAGTATTTT.

The chain has TRBV30 and TRBJ1-6; D perhaps matches TRBD1 (5 bases). Trimming pared 1 base from V and 7 bases from J, leaving 11 bases between. The CDR3 length is 14 residues. The germline V gene encodes CDR1 GTSNPN and CDR2 SVGIG (reference sequence). This CDR3 reads CAWSATDANSPLHF. The CDR3 nucleotides are TGTGCCTGGAGTGCGACAGATGCCAATTCACCCCTCCACTTT.

The V gene is TRBV27, the J gene TRBJ1-5; the match to TRBD1 covers 7 bases. Trimming took 7 bases from V and 5 from J; bases not matched to a gene: 14. The CDR3 spans 16 residues. Germline CDR1 and CDR2: MNHEY and SMNVEV (reference sequence). The CDR3 DNA sequence: TGTGCCAGCAATCCCCAGGGGGTAGGGTATCATCAGCCCCAGCATTTT. It translates to CASNPQGVGYHQPQHF.

This chain joins TRBV5-1 and TRBJ1-1; D gene unclear. Trimming left V 0 bases short and J 2 bases short, with 14 bases between. Germline-derived CDR1 and CDR2 are SGHRS and YFSETQ. The CDR3 is made up of 16 amino acids. DNA of the CDR3: TGCGCCAGCAGCTTGGCCCCTACGGGAATTAACACTGAAGCTTTCTTT. The encoded protein is CASSLAPTGINTEAFF.

The chain employs TRBV5-5 and TRBJ1-5; D possibly corresponds to TRBD1 (6 bases). The CDR3 extends over 18 amino acids. V was clipped by 2 bases and J by 2 bases, with 20 bases between them. The germline V gene encodes CDR1 SGHKS and CDR2 YYEKEE (reference sequence). This CDR3 is CASSFRDILIRGNQPQHF. In DNA, the CDR3 is TGTGCCAGCAGCTTCAGGGACATACTCATCAGAGGCAATCAGCCCCAGCATTTT.

The rearrangement uses TRBV9 and TRBJ2-3, with D uncertain. The CDR3 covers 13 residues. The V gene's germline CDR1 is SGDLS and CDR2 YYNGEE. Deletions cut 3 bases from V and 1 base from J, with 6 bases between. This CDR3 reads CASSALRTDTQYF. CDR3 in DNA: TGTGCCAGCAGCGCCCTTCGCACAGATACGCAGTATTTT.

The rearrangement uses TRBV2 and TRBJ2-5; D is ambiguous. In germline, CDR1 is SNHLY, CDR2 FYNNEI. Trimming stripped 1 base from V and 5 bases from J, with 8 bases between. The CDR3 runs 13 residues. The DNA for the CDR3 is TGTGCCAGCAGTGAAGTTGCCGGGGAGACCCAGTACTTC. It specifies CASSEVAGETQYF.

The chain joins TRBV7-9 to TRBJ1-1; 9 bases fit TRBD1. J gave up 3 bases and V 3 bases, and 2 bases lay outside the gene matches. CDR1 and CDR2 (germline): SEHNR, FQNEAQ (reference sequence). The CDR3 has 14 amino acids. CDR3: CASSFWDRDTEAFF. The CDR3, as DNA: TGTGCCAGCAGCTTCTGGGACAGGGACACTGAAGCTTTCTTT.

V is TRBV11-2 and J is TRBJ2-7, with TRBD2 identical over 8 bases. This CDR3 has 15 amino acids. With 5 bases clipped from V and 7 bases from J, the junction kept 13 bases outside the gene matches. Germline V gene data show CDR1 as SGHAT and CDR2 as FQNNGV. The DNA for the CDR3 is TGTGCCAGCAGCCCGGAAGGAGCGGGAGTGGAGGAGCAGTACTTC. Translation: CASSPEGAGVEEQYF.

Comments on this clone: This sample includes further DNA sequences coding for the same CDR3. The chain recombines TRBV27 with TRBJ2-1; 7 nucleotides match TRBD2. The germline V gene encodes CDR1 MNHEY and CDR2 SMNVEV (reference sequence). This CDR3 region has 14 residues. Unmatched junction bases numbered 5, after V lost 4 bases and J lost 5 bases. Here the CDR3 DNA reads TGTGCCAGCAGTTGGGGAGGGGTAGACAATGAGCAGTTCTTC. Translation: CASSWGGVDNEQFF.

This clone came up once. The rearrangement uses TRBV18 and TRBJ1-2; possibly TRBD1 for D (6 bases). Trimming pared 4 bases from V and 0 bases from J, leaving 12 bases between. The CDR3 runs to 15 residues. Germline V gene lookup returns CDR1 KGHSH and CDR2 LQKENI. The chain's CDR3 is CASSLGTLPNYGYTF. The DNA for the CDR3 is TGTGCCAGCTCACTGGGGACACTCCCTAACTATGGCTACACCTTC.

This chain uses TRBV6-1 with TRBJ2-1, with TRBD2 matching over 7 bases. The V gene end was trimmed by 7 bases and the J gene end by 2 bases; junction bases not matched to a gene: 5. This CDR3 is 14 amino acids long. From germline, CDR1 is MNHNS and CDR2 SASEGT. Here the CDR3 DNA reads TGTGCCAGCATTGCGGGAGACACCTACAATGAGCAGTTCTTC. Its protein is CASIAGDTYNEQFF.

In nucleotides, the CDR3 is TGTGCCAGCTCACCAGGGCTAGCGGGAGACAATGAGCAGTTCTTC. As protein: CASSPGLAGDNEQFF. The chain has TRBV18 and TRBJ2-1; 10 bases are shared with TRBD2. CDR1 and CDR2 from the germline V gene are KGHSH and LQKENI. V dropped 2 bases and J dropped 5; count of bases not matched to a gene: 3. The CDR3 sequence is 15 residues long.